This passage covers 11 T cell receptor beta chains from one sample sequenced in a study of Ad26.COV2.S vaccination and SARS-CoV-2 variants. Assay: immunoSEQ multiplex PCR; the TCRdb copy retains only in-frame clones and omits some. The repertoire consists of around 250,000 clones, with more than 75% occurring once and the leading ten covering about 3.1%. Treatment in this sample: 15 to 20 received Ad26.COV2.S at low or high dose, single or two shots; several received placebo; per-sample allocation not given. Collection of the samples took place on day 63 after the first injection of vaccine or placebo. This material consisted of peripheral blood, taken in a trial of Ad26.COV2.S vaccine versus placebo. These receptor sequences come from a person aged 18 to 65 who received the Ad26.COV2.S COVID-19 vaccine or a placebo.

This clone was observed a few times. V gene TRBV29-1 combines with J gene TRBJ1-1, with D unresolved. Trimming took off 5 bases at V and 2 bases at J, with 3 bases between the two ends. Looked up from germline, CDR1 is SQVTM and CDR2 is ANQGSEA. This CDR3 is built from 10 residues. The CDR3 region is CSVINTEAFF. Written as DNA, the CDR3 is TGCAGCGTTATAAACACTGAAGCTTTCTTT. The full variable domain, completed using reference TRBV29-1 and TRBJ1-1, is SAVISQKPSRDICQRGTSLTIQCQVDSQVTMMFWYRQQPGQSLTLIATANQGSEATYESGFVIDKFPISRPNLTFSTLTVSNMSPEDSSIYLCSVINTEAFFGQGTRLTVV.

The chain employs TRBV5-1 and TRBJ1-4, with 8 bases matching TRBD1. Germline CDR1 is SGHRS and CDR2 is YFSETQ. With V trimmed by 7 bases and J by 8 bases, 7 bases remained unmatched. This CDR3 has 13 residues. The CDR3 DNA sequence: TGCGCCAGCTTGCGGACAGGGAGGGAAAAACTGTTTTTT. Amino acids: CASLRTGREKLFF.

The chain is built from TRBV7-2 and TRBJ1-6; D unresolved. This CDR3 is built from 17 residues. V lost 5 bases and J 0 bases, leaving 14 bases between the germline ends. The germline gives CDR1 SGHTA, CDR2 FQGNSA. The CDR3 spells CASSRMSLSSYNSPLHF. The CDR3 nucleotides read TGTGCCAGCAGCCGGATGTCTTTAAGCTCCTATAATTCACCCCTCCACTTT.

The gene calls are TRBV20-1 and TRBJ2-7; D remains ambiguous. The germline V gene encodes CDR1 DFQATT and CDR2 SNEGSKA (reference sequence). V was trimmed by 2 bases and J by 3 bases, leaving 5 bases between them. This CDR3 is 11 amino acids long. The CDR3: CSARQSYEQYF. In nucleotides, the CDR3 is TGCAGTGCTAGACAGAGCTACGAGCAGTACTTC.

This sequence joins TRBV7-2 and TRBJ1-2; D may be TRBD1 (6 bases). V was cut by 1 base and J by 3 bases, with 12 bases left in between. The CDR3 is 15 amino acids. Germline V gene sequence: CDR1 SGHTA, CDR2 FQGNSA. CDR3 in DNA: TGTGCCAGCAGCTTAGTTGCCGGGGGCGACTATGGCTACACCTTC. Residues: CASSLVAGGDYGYTF.

In its sample, this clone was seen once. The CDR3: CASSQDPGLAAQYF. The DNA for the CDR3 is TGCGCCAGCAGCCAAGATCCGGGACTAGCGGCCCAGTACTTC. The chain employs TRBV4-3 and TRBJ2-5; 11 bases are a match to TRBD2. Germline V gene lookup returns CDR1 LGHNA and CDR2 YSLEER. The V segment lost 0 bases and the J segment 9 bases; nucleotides outside the gene matches: 3. CDR3 length: 14 residues.

J is TRBJ2-4 and V is TRBV30; tentative D call: TRBD2 (7 bases). Trimming took off 0 bases at V and 0 bases at J, with 12 bases between the two ends. CDR1 is GTSNPN, CDR2 SVGIG, per germline (reference sequence). There are 16 residues in the CDR3. CDR3 sequence: CAWSVQRGGAKNIQYF. The DNA for the CDR3 is TGTGCCTGGAGTGTACAGAGGGGGGGAGCCAAAAACATTCAGTACTTC.

The CDR3 loop reads CASSPDGNSPLHF. CDR3 in DNA: TGTGCCAGCAGCCCAGATGGAAATTCACCCCTCCACTTT. The chain combines TRBV13 with TRBJ1-6; no clear D. Germline V gene sequence: CDR1 PRHDT, CDR2 FYEKMQ (reference sequence). Trimming pared 5 bases from V and 7 bases from J, leaving 9 bases between. The CDR3 covers 13 residues.

The sample holds a few counts of this clone. The chain uses TRBV5-1 and TRBJ2-1, with D perhaps matching TRBD2 (6 bases). CDR3 size: 13 residues. CDR1 and CDR2 (germline): SGHRS, YFSETQ. The germline V and J ends were trimmed by 3 bases and 7 bases, with 11 bases remaining between them. CDR3 DNA: TGCGCCAGCAGCTCCGCTGGGAGGAATGAGCAGTTCTTC. Translated: CASSSAGRNEQFF.

The chain links TRBV28 to TRBJ1-5; 8 bases line up with TRBD1. This CDR3 contains 13 residues. Germline assignment: CDR1 MDHEN and CDR2 SYDVKM. The ends lost 8 bases at V and 2 bases at J; junction bases unmatched: 2. The CDR3 is CASLDRGNQPQHF. Here the CDR3 DNA reads TGTGCCAGCCTGGACAGGGGCAATCAGCCCCAGCATTTT.

The count of this clone is one. The V and J genes are TRBV5-6 and TRBJ2-1; D tentatively fits TRBD1 or TRBD2 (5 bases each). Germline loops: CDR1 SGHDT, CDR2 YYEEEE. V shed 4 bases and J shed 6 bases, with 11 bases lying between them. The CDR3 runs 13 residues. The CDR3 DNA follows: TGTGCCAGCAGCGCCGGGACGTTCAATGAGCAGTTCTTC. It specifies CASSAGTFNEQFF.